This TCR beta chain was captured in a study of control samples from healthy donors and cancer patients. From germline, CDR1 is KGHSH and CDR2 LQKENI. The V end lost 2 bases, the J end lost 0 bases, and 8 bases lay between the germline ends. The CDR3 runs 16 residues. Sequenced by immunoSEQ multiplex PCR; TCRdb stores in-frame clones only, minus some. The repertoire includes 120,000 or so clones, roughly 92% of them detected once, and around 0.6% sits in the top ten. The specimen sequenced was PBMCs. The rearrangement uses TRBV18 and TRBJ2-6; weak D call: TRBD1 (6 bases). The receptor comes from a man older than 75 with head and neck cancer. This CDR3 reads CASSPGGLSGANVLTF. CDR3 DNA: TGTGCCAGCTCACCAGGGGGCCTCTCTGGGGCCAACGTCCTGACTTTC.